This TCR beta chain was obtained from a study of CD8 T cells in ankylosing spondylitis. To note about this clonotype: Its target is not known.

Study-wide findings and caveats: From matched ankylosing spondylitis synovial fluid, disease-linked clones were reportedly recovered at significantly enriched levels. Among TCR beta sequences, a motif of about 8 highly homologous variants appeared characteristic of ankylosing spondylitis blood.

MiXCR was run by TCRdb on the 5' RACE reads, yielding one entry per CDR3 protein. Among fewer than 350,000 distinct CDR3 sequences, about 9.9% were seen once, and the ten largest hold roughly 9.2%. The CDR3 extends over 16 amino acids. The germline CDR1 and CDR2 sequences are SGHRS and YFSETQ. Trimming pared 0 bases from V and 2 bases from J, leaving 15 bases between. This rearrangement joins TRBV5-1 to TRBJ2-7; unclear D gene. The receptor was isolated from a female donor with ankylosing spondylitis or in good health (not recorded which). Specimen: blood, either unsorted or a sorted T cell fraction (not recorded which). DNA for the CDR3: TGCGCCAGCAGCTTGGGTGGACGGCCCGACGCCTACGAGCAGTACTTC. Encoded protein: CASSLGGRPDAYEQYF.